This T cell receptor (beta chain) was found in a study of blood T cell repertoires in COVID-19. TCRdb's table, derived via immunoSEQ multiplex PCR, lists solely in-frame clones and lacks some. The sample consists of roughly 230,000 clones, roughly nine tenths of them appearing once. V shed 0 bases, J shed 3 bases, and the junction held 0 bases outside the gene matches. Germline values: CDR1 SEHNR, CDR2 FQNEAQ (reference sequence). This CDR3 has 14 amino acids. Self-reported history from a screening survey and questionnaire set each donor's cohort. The chain carries TRBV7-9 and TRBJ2-7; 9 bases match TRBD1. The TCR originated in a woman in her 30s with acute COVID-19. Sequencing used PBMCs or T cells enriched from blood (not recorded which). The CDR3 region has the DNA TGTGCCAGCAGCTTAGCGGGACAGGGCTACGAGCAGTACTTC. It translates to CASSLAGQGYEQYF. The full variable domain, in which reference TRBV7-9 and TRBJ2-7 provide the parts outside the CDR3, is DTGVSQNPRHKITKRGQNVTFRCDPISEHNRLYWYRQTLGQGPEFLTYFQNEAQLEKSRLLSDRFSAERPKGSFSTLEIQRTEQGDSAMYLCASSLAGQGYEQYFGPGTRLTVT.